Below, 12 T cell receptor beta chains from the same sample are listed, as sequenced in a study of identical twins (dated by TCRdb to the mid-2010s). Library method: 5' RACE. Instrument on record: Illumina HiSeq 2000. TCRdb reran the public reads through fastp at Q25 and MiXCR, keeping productive beta chains. One record per CDR3 amino acid sequence lists the most common genes and DNA. For this sample the table gives under 350,000 distinct CDR3 sequences, of which over 8.5% were detected only once. The ten largest clones capture roughly 7% of the sample. In addition, the sample was reused for a study of yellow fever vaccine responses in identical twins.

The sequencing sample was made of CD8+ T cells sorted from blood. Every receptor here comes from a young woman in good health.

This clonotype was seen more than once but under ten times. The chain has TRBV13 and TRBJ2-7; 8 bases line up with TRBD2. Germline V gene data show CDR1 as PRHDT and CDR2 as FYEKMQ (reference sequence). The length of the CDR3 is 16 residues. V shed 3 bases and J 0 bases; nucleotides not matched to a gene: 7. CDR3 bases: TGTGCCAGCAGCTTGGGCGGGGGACTAGGCTCCTACGAGCAGTACTTC. Translating gives CASSLGGGLGSYEQYF.

The sample holds many counts of this clonotype. The J gene is TRBJ2-1, the V gene TRBV7-8, with unresolved D. From germline, CDR1 is SGHVS and CDR2 FQNEAQ. The CDR3 has 16 residues. The V end lost 1 base, the J end lost 2 bases, and 12 bases lay between the germline ends. The CDR3 loop reads CASSLETLGTYNEQFF. The CDR3 DNA follows: TGTGCCAGCAGCTTAGAGACCTTGGGGACCTACAATGAGCAGTTCTTC. The full variable domain, in which reference TRBV7-8 and TRBJ2-1 provide the parts outside the CDR3, is GAGVSQSPRYKVAKRGQDVALRCDPISGHVSLFWYQQALGQGPEFLTYFQNEAQLDKSGLPSDRFFAERPEGSVSTLKIQRTQQEDSAVYLCASSLETLGTYNEQFFGPGTRLTVL.

There are many counts of this clonotype. V and J are TRBV29-1 and TRBJ1-2; 12 nucleotides line up with TRBD1. V lost 3 bases and J lost 6; bases outside the gene matches: 5. The length of the CDR3 is 14 residues. Germline-derived CDR1 and CDR2 are SQVTM and ANQGSEA. DNA of the CDR3: TGCAGCGTTGATATGGGACAGGGGGCGAATGGCTACACCTTC. Its protein is CSVDMGQGANGYTF.

This chain links TRBV28 with TRBJ2-7; unclear D gene. Looked up from germline, CDR1 is MDHEN and CDR2 is SYDVKM. The CDR3 contains 14 residues. V lost 5 bases and J lost 3, with 14 bases in between. DNA of the CDR3: TGTGCCAGCAGTCCAATCCAGACTGGCTACGAGCAGTACTTC. It yields the protein CASSPIQTGYEQYF.

This clonotype was observed many times. The chain links TRBV2 to TRBJ2-3; D tentatively fits TRBD1 or TRBD2 (5 bases each). This CDR3 contains 14 residues. V lost 9 bases and J lost 1, with 14 bases in between. The germline CDR1 and CDR2 sequences are SNHLY and FYNNEI. CDR3 protein: CARNRDQGTDTQYF. CDR3 nucleotide sequence: TGTGCCAGGAACCGGGACCAAGGCACAGATACGCAGTATTTT.

The gene calls are TRBV9 and TRBJ2-7, with 8 bases identical to TRBD1. Trimming cost V 0 bases and J 0 bases; bases outside gene matches: 11. This CDR3 contains 18 residues. The germline gives CDR1 SGDLS, CDR2 YYNGEE. The CDR3, as DNA: TGTGCCAGCAGCGTAGAACGGACAGGGAATGTACTCTCCTACGAGCAGTACTTC. As protein: CASSVERTGNVLSYEQYF.

This clonotype showed up just a few times. This chain links TRBV4-1 with TRBJ1-1, with D perhaps TRBD1 (6 bases). In germline, CDR1 is MGHRA, CDR2 YSYEKL. V lost 2 bases and J 0 bases, leaving 16 bases between the germline ends. The length of the CDR3 is 17 residues. CDR3 sequence reads: CASSQPPLDRMNTEAFF. The CDR3 DNA reads TGCGCCAGCAGCCAACCCCCCCTAGACAGGATGAACACTGAAGCTTTCTTT.

This clonotype was seen repeatedly, ten times or more. The chain uses TRBV6-1 and TRBJ2-3; 7 nucleotides align to TRBD1. V shed 7 bases and J 1 base; nucleotides not matched to a gene: 8. The CDR3 covers 15 residues. Germline CDR1 is MNHNS and CDR2 is SASEGT. CDR3 DNA: TGTGCCAGCACCCCGACAGGGTATGGCACAGATACGCAGTATTTT. This encodes CASTPTGYGTDTQYF.

This sequence joins TRBV4-2 and TRBJ2-1, with 11 bases that match TRBD2. Germline values: CDR1 LGHNA, CDR2 YNFKEQ. CDR3 size: 21 residues. The ends lost 5 bases at V and 0 bases at J; junction bases unmatched: 18. The CDR3, as DNA: TGTGCCAGCAGCGGTGAAGTAGCTAGCGGGAGGAATCCGAGCTCCTACAATGAGCAGTTCTTC. Protein product: CASSGEVASGRNPSSYNEQFF.

V gene TRBV6-5 combines with J gene TRBJ2-3; D is unresolved. CDR3 length equals 12 residues. V was pared by 2 bases and J by 7 bases, with 7 bases between. From germline, CDR1 is MNHEY and CDR2 SVGAGI. The DNA of the CDR3 is TGTGCCAGCAGTTACGGTGGGAATACGCAGTATTTT. This encodes CASSYGGNTQYF.

The V and J genes are TRBV20-1 and TRBJ2-7, with 10 bases fitting TRBD2. This CDR3 contains 14 residues. Trimming removed 6 bases from V and 4 bases from J; junction bases left unmatched: 9. The germline V gene encodes CDR1 DFQATT and CDR2 SNEGSKA (reference sequence). The DNA of the CDR3 is TGCAGTGCCGAAGCCCTAGCGGGAGAGTACGAGCAGTACTTC. Translated: CSAEALAGEYEQYF.

The table lists this clonotype with many counts. The chain combines TRBV12-3 or TRBV12-4 with TRBJ1-4; tentatively, D is TRBD1 (5 bases). Between the trimmed V and J ends, which lost 2 bases and 6 bases, there was a span of 10 bases. The CDR3 consists of 14 residues. CDR3 DNA: TGTGCCAGCAGTTTACCACGGGACGATGAAAAACTGTTTTTT. Protein sequence: CASSLPRDDEKLFF.